Listed below are T cell receptor beta chains from one sample, sequenced in a study of OX40 agonist ivuxolimab in advanced cancers. TCRdb keeps only in-frame clones here, not all; method: immunoSEQ multiplex PCR. The sample carries some 25,000 clones, about four fifths recorded once. The material sequenced was CD4+ or CD8+ T cells sorted from blood, taken in a trial of the OX40 agonist ivuxolimab. Every receptor here comes from an adult with an advanced solid tumor such as melanoma, head and neck, liver or kidney cancer. The CDR3 runs from the conserved cysteine through the conserved F or W. D genes are given only for firm matches. Expanded clones are given a class, and other clones once, few, many or no size at all.

TRBV7-3	.	TRBD2	TRBJ2-7	CASSRGTSGRTNEQYF	TGTGCCAGCAGCCGGGGGACTAGCGGGAGAACTAACGAGCAGTACTTC
TRBV27	.	.	TRBJ2-7	CASSLLRGEQYF	TGTGCCAGCAGTTTATTGCGTGGCGAGCAGTACTTC
TRBV19	.	TRBD2	TRBJ2-3	CAAGLAGDTQYF	TGTGCCGCAGGACTAGCGGGAGATACGCAGTATTTT
TRBV27	.	.	TRBJ1-5	CASMAGMSNQPQHF	TGTGCCAGCATGGCAGGGATGAGCAATCAGCCCCAGCATTTT
TRBV23-1	few	.	TRBJ1-4	CASTEPGEKLFF	TGCGCCAGCACCGAGCCTGGGGAAAAACTGTTTTTT
TRBV6-4	.	.	TRBJ2-6	CASSSILGADVLTF	TGTGCCAGCAGTTCCATTCTCGGGGCCGACGTCCTGACTTTC
TRBV27	few	.	TRBJ2-7	CASSSLTGAGQYF	TGTGCCAGCAGTTCCCTTACTGGGGCAGGGCAGTACTTC
TRBV6-4	.	.	TRBJ2-3	CASSERETDTQYF	TGTGCCAGCAGTGAACGGGAAACAGATACGCAGTATTTT
TRBV7-2	.	.	TRBJ1-5	CASSLAQGWVQPQHF	TGTGCCAGCAGCTTAGCCCAGGGGTGGGTTCAGCCCCAGCATTTT
TRBV27	.	TRBD2	TRBJ2-4	CASGTSGGAKNIQYF	TGTGCCAGCGGAACTAGCGGGGGGGCCAAAAACATTCAGTACTTC
TRBV28	.	TRBD1	TRBJ2-5	CASSLPGQLPRTQYF	TGTGCCAGCAGTTTACCGGGACAGCTCCCGAGGACCCAGTACTTC
TRBV4-1	.	.	TRBJ2-3	CASSQVRTTDTQYF	TGCGCCAGCAGCCAAGTCAGAACGACAGATACGCAGTATTTT
TRBV30	.	.	TRBJ2-1	CAWRPEYNEQFF	TGTGCCTGGAGGCCCGAGTACAATGAGCAGTTCTTC
TRBV6-5	.	.	TRBJ2-4	CASSPGRGLDIQYF	TGTGCCAGCAGTCCCGGGAGGGGGCTGGACATTCAGTACTTC
TRBV13	.	.	TRBJ2-7	CASSSSSIPVYEQYF	TGTGCCAGCAGCTCGTCTAGTATCCCTGTCTACGAGCAGTACTTC
TRBV5-8	.	.	TRBJ1-1	CASSFPSRNTEAFF	TGTGCCAGCAGCTTCCCCAGCAGGAACACTGAAGCTTTCTTT
TRBV19	.	TRBD2	TRBJ2-7	CASSIRTSGTTYEQYF	TGTGCCAGTAGTATAAGGACTAGCGGGACTACCTACGAGCAGTACTTC
TRBV7-9	.	.	TRBJ2-7	CASSPSEFSYEQYF	TGTGCCAGCAGCCCCTCAGAGTTCTCCTACGAGCAGTACTTC
TRBV28	.	TRBD1	TRBJ2-7	CASSSMRDSPYEQYF	TGTGCCAGCAGTTCAATGAGGGACAGCCCTTACGAGCAGTACTTC
TRBV4-1	.	TRBD2	TRBJ2-7	CASSLRRGGREGEQYF	TGCGCCAGCAGCCTCCGACGGGGCGGGAGAGAGGGGGAGCAGTACTTC
TRBV10-1	.	.	TRBJ2-3	CASSEGTDTQYF	TGCGCCAGCAGTGAAGGCACAGATACGCAGTATTTT
TRBV2	.	.	TRBJ1-4	CASEGGGSTNEKLFF	TGTGCCAGCGAGGGGGGGGGATCAACTAATGAAAAACTGTTTTTT
TRBV27	.	.	TRBJ2-3	CASSLWTSDTQYF	TGTGCCAGCAGTTTGTGGACATCCGATACGCAGTATTTT
TRBV10-2	.	.	TRBJ2-7	CASTGTGGISGREYEQYF	TGCGCCAGCACGGGGACAGGGGGCATTAGCGGGAGGGAGTACGAGCAGTACTTC
TRBV5-1	.	.	TRBJ1-2	CASSPLTGGGYGYTF	TGCGCCAGCAGCCCACTTACGGGGGGAGGCTATGGCTACACCTTC
TRBV11-2	.	.	TRBJ1-1	CASSLEGALNTEAFF	TGTGCCAGCAGCTTAGAAGGGGCCCTGAACACTGAAGCTTTCTTT
TRBV19	.	.	TRBJ2-5	CASSIRFQETQYF	TGTGCCAGTAGTATCCGGTTCCAAGAGACCCAGTACTTC
TRBV18	.	TRBD1	TRBJ1-3	CALPPGTGYENSGNTIYF	TGTGCCCTGCCCCCCGGGACAGGGTACGAAAACTCTGGAAACACCATATATTTT
TRBV11-2	.	TRBD1	TRBJ2-7	CASSPFLQGGSYEQYF	TGTGCCAGCAGCCCGTTCCTACAGGGGGGAAGCTACGAGCAGTACTTC
TRBV7-9	.	.	TRBJ1-6	CASSLDAGLPTPNSPLHF	TGTGCCAGCAGCTTGGATGCGGGACTTCCCACCCCTAATTCACCCCTCCACTTT
TRBV28	.	.	TRBJ2-1	CASSSLGGEVNNEQFF	TGTGCCAGCAGTTCCTTAGGAGGGGAGGTGAACAATGAGCAGTTCTTC
TRBV11-2	.	.	TRBJ1-4	CASRQTGWGEKLFF	TGTGCCAGCAGGCAAACAGGGTGGGGGGAAAAACTGTTTTTT